The 23 T cell receptor beta chains below come from one sample, sequenced in a study of siplizumab effects on memory and regulatory T cells. Assay: immunoSEQ multiplex PCR; the TCRdb copy retains only in-frame clones and omits some. The table has some 100,000 clones, around 90% seen once. Source material: non-Treg CD4+ T cells sorted from blood. The receptors derive from a human donor in good health.

The chain combines TRBV5-6 with TRBJ2-3; 7 nucleotides line up with TRBD2. V lost 2 bases and J lost 3; bases outside the gene matches: 9. The CDR3 extends over 16 amino acids. Germline CDR1 is SGHDT and CDR2 is YYEEEE. This CDR3 is CASSLVGGGPTDTQYF. Written as DNA, the CDR3 is TGTGCCAGCAGCTTAGTGGGGGGAGGGCCTACAGATACGCAGTATTTT.

This CDR3 reads CASSLGTGVEKLFF. In nucleotides, the CDR3 is TGTGCCAGCAGCTTAGGGACAGGGGTTGAAAAACTGTTTTTT. The chain is built from TRBV7-9 and TRBJ1-4; 9 bases map to TRBD1. The CDR3 consists of 14 residues. Germline values: CDR1 SEHNR, CDR2 FQNEAQ (reference sequence). The J segment lost 7 bases and the V segment lost 1 base, leaving 1 base of the junction unmatched.

This sequence joins TRBV6-1 and TRBJ2-7; TRBD2 is a possible D gene (6 bases). CDR1 and CDR2 from the germline V gene are MNHNS and SASEGT. Trimming took off 1 base at V and 6 bases at J, with 13 bases between the two ends. The CDR3 consists of 14 residues. The CDR3 sequence is CASSEGGVRGEQYF. For the CDR3, the DNA is TGTGCCAGCAGTGAAGGGGGGGTCCGGGGCGAGCAGTACTTC.

The CDR3 region is CASSSIGDTGGYTF. The CDR3 DNA reads TGCGCCAGCAGCTCTATCGGGGACACGGGAGGCTACACCTTC. This chain links TRBV5-1 with TRBJ1-2; D might be TRBD1 (6 bases). The germline CDR1 and CDR2 sequences are SGHRS and YFSETQ. The CDR3 loop spans 14 amino acids. V lost 3 bases to trimming and J lost 8 bases, with 17 bases between them.

V and J are TRBV4-3 and TRBJ2-6; D is ambiguous. The germline V and J ends were trimmed by 0 bases and 0 bases, with 6 bases remaining between them. Per the germline V gene, CDR1 is LGHNA and CDR2 is YSLEER. This CDR3 has 16 residues. In nucleotides, the CDR3 is TGCGCCAGCAGCCAAGAGGGTACCTCTGGGGCCAACGTCCTGACTTTC. It encodes CASSQEGTSGANVLTF.

V is TRBV7-9 and J is TRBJ2-2, with D tentatively TRBD1 or TRBD2 (5 bases each). V was cut by 1 base and J by 4 bases, with 10 bases left in between. This CDR3 comprises 15 residues. CDR1 is SEHNR and CDR2 is FQNEAQ in the germline V gene (reference sequence). CDR3 sequence reads: CASSLVGRFTGELFF. The CDR3 DNA follows: TGTGCCAGCAGCTTAGTGGGACGGTTCACCGGGGAGCTGTTTTTT. Using reference TRBV7-9 and TRBJ2-2 for the parts outside the CDR3, the full variable domain is DTGVSQNPRHKITKRGQNVTFRCDPISEHNRLYWYRQTLGQGPEFLTYFQNEAQLEKSRLLSDRFSAERPKGSFSTLEIQRTEQGDSAMYLCASSLVGRFTGELFFGEGSRLTVL.

The V gene is TRBV6-1, the J gene TRBJ1-5; no clear D gene. V dropped 1 base and J dropped 2 bases, with 6 bases sitting between them. The CDR3 is 14 amino acids. CDR1 and CDR2 from the germline V gene are MNHNS and SASEGT. This CDR3 is CASSEGWGNQPQHF. CDR3 coding DNA: TGTGCCAGCAGTGAAGGGTGGGGCAATCAGCCCCAGCATTTT.

As DNA, the CDR3 is TGCGCCAGCAGGGGGACAGGGGGATTTTACGAGCAGTACTTC. Its translation: CASRGTGGFYEQYF. This chain connects TRBV5-1 to TRBJ2-7; 11 bases line up with TRBD1. Trimming took 5 bases from V and 4 from J; bases not matched to a gene: 5. Germline V gene sequence: CDR1 SGHRS, CDR2 YFSETQ. This CDR3 region has 14 residues.

J is TRBJ2-7 and V is TRBV11-3, with 7 bases that match TRBD2. The junction had 7 bases not matched to a gene; V was cut back by 2 bases and J by 6 bases. Germline lookup yields CDR1 SGHNT and CDR2 YENEEA. The CDR3 covers 14 residues. The CDR3 spells CASSLTAGVLEQYF. In nucleotides, the CDR3 is TGTGCCAGCAGCTTAACGGCGGGAGTTCTCGAGCAGTACTTC.

This chain connects TRBV5-1 to TRBJ2-5, with 14 bases matching TRBD2. Germline trimming cut 0 bases from V and 3 bases from J; bases unmatched to any gene: 1. The CDR3 contains 16 residues. From germline, CDR1 is SGHRS and CDR2 YFSETQ. CDR3 bases: TGCGCCAGCAGCTTGGAGGGACTAGCGGGAGAAGAGACCCAGTACTTC. It codes for CASSLEGLAGEETQYF.

V and J are TRBV10-2 and TRBJ2-2; 8 bases align to TRBD1. The germline CDR1 and CDR2 sequences are WSHSY and SAAADI. The CDR3 has 15 amino acids. V gave up 5 bases and J gave up 4 bases; unmatched junction bases: 6. CDR3 coding DNA: TGCGCCAGCAGTCAGGGGGCGCCGGGCACCGGGGAGCTGTTTTTT. It yields the protein CASSQGAPGTGELFF.

This clone was counted ten times or more. The CDR3 nucleotides are TGTGCCAGCAGCTTAGCTCTAGAGAACACTGAAGCTTTCTTT. Translated: CASSLALENTEAFF. The rearrangement links TRBV13 to TRBJ1-1; D unresolved. The germline CDR1 and CDR2 sequences are PRHDT and FYEKMQ (reference sequence). The CDR3 loop spans 14 amino acids. Trimming pared 1 base from V and 1 base from J, leaving 7 bases between.

This sequence joins TRBV2 and TRBJ2-7; D remains ambiguous. Germline CDR1 SNHLY, CDR2 FYNNEI. V was clipped by 1 base and J by 2 bases, with 9 bases between them. The CDR3 runs to 14 residues. CDR3 loop: CASSEGGATYEQYF. The CDR3 nucleotides read TGTGCCAGCAGTGAAGGCGGAGCGACCTACGAGCAGTACTTC.

The chain carries TRBV7-2 and TRBJ2-1; no firm D call. The CDR3 loop spans 13 amino acids. The germline CDR1 and CDR2 sequences are SGHTA and FQGNSA. V was shortened by 1 base and J by 8 bases, with 9 bases between the two germline ends. In nucleotides, the CDR3 is TGTGCCAGCAGCTTAGTATCAGCAGATGAGCAGTTCTTC. This encodes CASSLVSADEQFF.

This clone was recorded only once. The chain carries TRBV4-2 and TRBJ2-3; 8 nucleotides agree with TRBD2. V lost 2 bases to trimming and J lost 3 bases; unmatched junction nucleotides: 7. CDR1 and CDR2 from the germline V gene are LGHNA and YNFKEQ. This CDR3 has 16 residues. In DNA, the CDR3 is TGTGCCAGCAGCCAAACTAGCGGTCGGGGAACAGATACGCAGTATTTT. It translates to CASSQTSGRGTDTQYF.

V and J are TRBV2 and TRBJ1-1; D is perhaps TRBD1 (5 bases). Trimming stripped 7 bases from V and 1 base from J, with 10 bases between. This CDR3 has 13 amino acids. From germline, CDR1 is SNHLY and CDR2 FYNNEI. This CDR3 reads CASTGQKNTEAFF. Written as DNA, the CDR3 is TGTGCCAGCACAGGACAAAAGAACACTGAAGCTTTCTTT.

The chain couples TRBV7-2 to TRBJ2-3; D remains ambiguous. The ends were cut back, 3 bases at V and 5 bases at J, with 6 bases in the middle. Per the germline V gene, CDR1 is SGHTA and CDR2 is FQGNSA. The CDR3 is 12 amino acids. The CDR3: CASSFLKDTQYF. CDR3 DNA: TGTGCCAGCAGCTTTTTGAAAGATACGCAGTATTTT.

The V and J genes are TRBV5-1 and TRBJ2-2, with a tentative D call TRBD1 (6 bases). V dropped 4 bases and J dropped 4 bases, with 11 bases sitting between them. The germline gives CDR1 SGHRS, CDR2 YFSETQ. The CDR3 length is 14 residues. CDR3: CASSSDRITGELFF. The CDR3 bases are TGCGCCAGCAGCAGCGACAGGATCACCGGGGAGCTGTTTTTT.

The rearrangement uses TRBV4-3 and TRBJ2-7, with 10 bases that match TRBD1. This CDR3 comprises 15 residues. Germline assignment: CDR1 LGHNA and CDR2 YSLEER. J was trimmed by 3 bases and V by 1 base; bases with no gene match: 3. The CDR3: CASSQGQGAYYEQYF. The CDR3 coding sequence is TGCGCCAGCAGCCAAGGACAGGGGGCTTACTACGAGCAGTACTTC.

The V gene is TRBV28, the J gene TRBJ2-2; D is ambiguous. Trimming stripped 6 bases from V and 9 bases from J, with 11 bases between. The V gene's germline CDR1 is MDHEN and CDR2 SYDVKM. The CDR3 extends over 12 amino acids. DNA of the CDR3: TGTGCCAGCAGCCTCCCCGGGCGGGAGCTGTTTTTT. As protein: CASSLPGRELFF.

The chain employs TRBV30 and TRBJ2-1, with D perhaps TRBD2 (5 bases). The CDR3 covers 13 residues. CDR1 GTSNPN and CDR2 SVGIG come from the germline V gene (reference sequence). V was cut by 4 bases and J by 0 bases, with 7 bases left in between. CDR3 nucleotide sequence: TGTGCCTGGACGGGATACTCCTACAATGAGCAGTTCTTC. This sequence encodes CAWTGYSYNEQFF.

This chain joins TRBV29-1 and TRBJ2-5; D gene uncertain. The germline gives CDR1 SQVTM, CDR2 ANQGSEA. V was cut by 4 bases and J by 5 bases, with 5 bases left in between. This CDR3 has 10 residues. Written as DNA, the CDR3 is TGCAGCGTTGTAAGGGAGACCCAGTACTTC. Translated, it gives CSVVRETQYF. Together with reference TRBV29-1 and TRBJ2-5, the CDR3 gives the full variable domain: SAVISQKPSRDICQRGTSLTIQCQVDSQVTMMFWYRQQPGQSLTLIATANQGSEATYESGFVIDKFPISRPNLTFSTLTVSNMSPEDSSIYLCSVVRETQYFGPGTRLLVL.

The J gene is TRBJ2-6, the V gene TRBV7-3, with D perhaps given as TRBD1 or TRBD2 (6 bases each). The V gene lost 3 bases and the J gene lost 0 bases, with 12 bases spanning the gap. Germline values: CDR1 SGHTA, CDR2 FQGTGA. CDR3 size: 17 residues. This chain's CDR3 is CASSFRSGASGANVLTF. As DNA, the CDR3 is TGTGCCAGCAGCTTCCGTTCGGGGGCCTCTGGGGCCAACGTCCTGACTTTC.